This is a list of T cell receptor beta chains from one sample in a study of shared clonotypes between healthy human individuals. Profiled with immunoSEQ multiplex PCR; TCRdb holds only in-frame clones, not every one. The sample consists of about 500,000 clones, 60% to 80% of them appearing once. The sample was PBMCs. All receptors derive from a woman aged 40 to 50 in good health. Some clones in this sample may be carry-over from other donors' samples. Each CDR3 is given with its conserved first and last residue. Fields, in order: clone size, D gene, V gene, J gene, CDR3 protein, CDR3 DNA. A D gene is named only where the DNA matches it firmly. Clone size is given for some rows only: seen once, a few or many times, or a class if the clone is expanded.

-	TRBD2	TRBV5-1	TRBJ2-1	CASSLGLAGVDEQFF	TGCGCCAGCAGCTTGGGGCTAGCGGGAGTGGATGAGCAGTTCTTC
many	-	TRBV27	TRBJ2-3	CASRPNMRSTDTQYF	TGTGCCAGCAGACCAAACATGAGGAGTACAGATACGCAGTATTTT
-	-	TRBV28	TRBJ2-3	CASSFTGRDTQYF	TGTGCCAGCAGTTTTACGGGACGGGATACGCAGTATTTT
-	-	TRBV5-1	TRBJ1-3	CASSLATRTESTIYF	TGCGCCAGCAGCTTGGCAACGAGGACGGAAAGCACCATATATTTT
-	-	TRBV27	TRBJ1-3	CASSNQGPGNTIYF	TGTGCCAGCAGCAACCAGGGTCCTGGAAACACCATATATTTT
-	-	TRBV18	TRBJ2-7	CASSPGRTSYEQYF	TGTGCCAGCTCGCCGGGACGCACGTCCTACGAGCAGTACTTC
-	-	TRBV30	TRBJ1-2	CAWSVGSNYGYTF	TGTGCCTGGAGTGTGGGTTCTAACTATGGCTACACCTTC
-	-	TRBV30	TRBJ2-7	CAWSDQGLNEQYF	TGTGCCTGGAGTGATCAGGGGCTCAACGAGCAGTACTTC
-	TRBD2	TRBV28	TRBJ2-1	CASSTILAGDEQFF	TGTGCCAGCAGTACAATTTTAGCGGGAGATGAGCAGTTCTTC
-	-	TRBV18	TRBJ2-7	CASSPPSRQYEQYF	TGTGCCAGCTCACCACCGTCGCGACAGTACGAGCAGTACTTC
-	-	TRBV9	TRBJ2-3	CASSGASTDTQYF	TGTGCCAGCAGCGGTGCTAGCACAGATACGCAGTATTTT
-	TRBD1	TRBV6-1	TRBJ2-7	CASSEHRGAEQYF	TGTGCCAGCAGTGAACACAGGGGGGCCGAGCAGTACTTC
-	TRBD2	TRBV28	TRBJ2-7	CASSLLAGAYEQYF	TGTGCCAGCAGTTTGCTAGCGGGAGCCTACGAGCAGTACTTC
-	TRBD1	TRBV30	TRBJ2-7	CAWSGLGTGGVYEQYF	TGTGCCTGGAGCGGCCTAGGGACAGGGGGCGTTTACGAGCAGTACTTC
-	TRBD1	TRBV2	TRBJ1-3	CASSGQGRNTIYF	TGTGCCAGCAGTGGACAGGGCCGAAACACCATATATTTT
-	TRBD1	TRBV28	TRBJ2-6	CASRSTGVWANVLTF	TGTGCCAGCAGGTCTACAGGGGTCTGGGCCAACGTCCTGACTTTC
-	-	TRBV6-1	TRBJ2-6	CASSEVRSTGANVLTF	TGTGCCAGCAGTGAAGTCCGGAGCACCGGGGCCAACGTCCTGACTTTC
once	TRBD2	TRBV4-3	TRBJ2-1	CASSQDPGTSGLNEQFF	TGCGCCAGCAGCCAAGACCCCGGGACTAGCGGACTAAATGAGCAGTTCTTC
few	TRBD1	TRBV28	TRBJ1-5	CASSSAYRGNQPQHF	TGTGCCAGCAGTTCCGCGTACAGGGGAAATCAGCCCCAGCATTTT
-	-	TRBV28	TRBJ2-7	CASIPGGGAHSYEQYF	TGTGCCAGCATCCCTGGGGGGGGCGCCCACTCCTACGAGCAGTACTTC
-	-	TRBV7-2	TRBJ2-7	CASSLGTGSSYEQYF	TGTGCCAGCAGCTTAGGGACGGGTAGCTCCTACGAGCAGTACTTC
-	TRBD2	TRBV11-1	TRBJ2-7	CASSLGLGRNFYEQYF	TGTGCCAGCAGCTTAGGCCTCGGGAGGAATTTCTACGAGCAGTACTTC
-	TRBD1	TRBV4-2	TRBJ2-2	CASSQPRDRRTGELFF	TGTGCCAGCAGCCAGCCCCGGGACAGACGCACCGGGGAGCTGTTTTTT
-	TRBD2	TRBV2	TRBJ2-5	CASSLAGTQETQYF	TGTGCCAGCAGTTTAGCGGGAACACAAGAGACCCAGTACTTC
-	TRBD1	TRBV7-9	TRBJ1-5	CASSSGTGGANQPQHF	TGTGCCAGCAGTTCCGGGACAGGGGGTGCCAATCAGCCCCAGCATTTT
-	TRBD1	TRBV5-4	TRBJ2-2	CASSSIATGHTGELFF	TGTGCCAGCAGCTCTATCGCGACAGGGCACACCGGGGAGCTGTTTTTT
-	TRBD1	TRBV5-4	TRBJ1-1	CASSLTPGQRNTEAFF	TGTGCCAGCAGCTTAACCCCGGGACAGAGGAACACTGAAGCTTTCTTT
-	-	TRBV19	TRBJ2-1	CASTRGLNHNEQFF	TGTGCCAGTACGCGGGGACTGAACCACAATGAGCAGTTCTTC
-	-	TRBV5-1	TRBJ2-1	CASSPNSAESYNEQFF	TGCGCCAGCAGCCCTAACTCCGCTGAGTCCTACAATGAGCAGTTCTTC
-	-	TRBV28	TRBJ1-1	CASSDNWAEAFF	TGTGCCAGCAGTGACAACTGGGCTGAAGCTTTCTTT
few	-	TRBV15	TRBJ1-2	CATSRDRAGYTF	TGTGCCACCAGCAGAGATCGCGCAGGCTACACCTTC
-	-	TRBV6-5	TRBJ2-1	CASSYSPGGGSGEQFF	TGTGCCAGCAGTTACTCGCCGGGGGGCGGGAGCGGTGAGCAGTTCTTC
once	TRBD1	TRBV28	TRBJ1-2	CASRGQGGYGYTF	TGTGCCAGCAGGGGACAGGGCGGCTATGGCTACACCTTC
-	-	TRBV9	TRBJ2-1	CASRPGGNSYNEQFF	TGTGCCAGCAGGCCCGGGGGCAACTCCTACAATGAGCAGTTCTTC
-	-	TRBV5-1	TRBJ2-1	CASSLDQGELYNEQFF	TGCGCCAGCAGCTTGGACCAAGGGGAACTCTACAATGAGCAGTTCTTC
many	-	TRBV4-3	TRBJ2-1	CASSQDHETYNEQFF	TGCGCCAGCAGCCAAGATCACGAGACCTACAATGAGCAGTTCTTC
-	-	TRBV20-1	TRBJ2-5	CSAMRETQYF	TGCAGTGCTATGAGGGAGACCCAGTACTTC
-	TRBD1	TRBV6-1	TRBJ1-5	CASSVHRGYQPQHF	TGTGCCAGCAGTGTTCACAGGGGGTATCAGCCCCAGCATTTT
once	TRBD1	TRBV2	TRBJ1-2	CASRPGTGGWNTF	TGTGCCAGCAGACCCGGGACAGGGGGATGGAACACCTTC
-	-	TRBV7-2	TRBJ2-5	CASRPSGGRRETQYF	TGTGCCAGCAGGCCTTCAGGGGGGAGACGGGAGACCCAGTACTTC
-	-	TRBV11-2	TRBJ1-3	CASSLRQRTSSGNTIYF	TGTGCCAGCAGCTTACGCCAGCGGACAAGCTCTGGAAACACCATATATTTT
-	TRBD1	TRBV4-2	TRBJ1-4	CASSRRTGTEKLFF	TGTGCCAGCAGCCGAAGGACAGGGACTGAAAAACTGTTTTTT
-	-	TRBV5-4	TRBJ1-2	CASSPPGYGYTF	TGTGCCAGCAGCCCCCCAGGCTATGGCTACACCTTC
-	TRBD1	TRBV18	TRBJ2-5	CASSGQGATETQYF	TGTGCCAGCTCAGGTCAGGGGGCTACAGAGACCCAGTACTTC
-	-	TRBV5-6	TRBJ2-7	CASSLVGADEQYF	TGTGCCAGCAGCTTGGTGGGCGCTGACGAGCAGTACTTC
-	TRBD2	TRBV11-2	TRBJ2-3	CASSLRGGGGTDTQYF	TGTGCCAGCAGCTTACGCGGCGGGGGGGGGACAGATACGCAGTATTTT
few	-	TRBV2	TRBJ2-7	CASSDYPYEQYF	TGTGCCAGCAGTGACTACCCCTACGAGCAGTACTTC
-	TRBD1	TRBV9	TRBJ1-3	CASSVAGQGMGNTIYF	TGTGCCAGCAGCGTAGCGGGACAGGGAATGGGAAACACCATATATTTT